The rows below give T cell receptor beta chains drawn from one sample of a study of CD8 T cells in ankylosing spondylitis. TCRdb used MiXCR to reprocess the 5' RACE reads, holding one entry per CDR3 protein. This table has under 300,000 distinct CDR3 sequences, less than 10% appearing once. The sample taken for sequencing was blood, either unsorted or a sorted T cell fraction (not recorded which). The receptor set was obtained from a male donor with ankylosing spondylitis or in good health (not recorded which). Both conserved end residues are part of each CDR3. A D gene is named only where the DNA matches it firmly. The size entry is marked missing in some rows and otherwise reads once, few, many or a size class.

J gene	V gene	clone size	D gene	CDR3 DNA	CDR3 protein
TRBJ2-7	TRBV4-1	-	-	TGCGCCAGCAGCCAAGCCGAGGGATCCTACGAGCAGTACTTC	CASSQAEGSYEQYF
TRBJ1-6	TRBV9	many	-	TGTGCCAGCAGCGCATCTTCCGTTAATTCACCCCTCCACTTT	CASSASSVNSPLHF
TRBJ2-1	TRBV7-9	many	-	TGTGCCAGCAGCTTGGTCTCAGGGAAAGTCAATGAGCAGTTCTTC	CASSLVSGKVNEQFF
TRBJ1-1	TRBV9	many	-	TGTGCCAGCAGCGTAGAGGCAGGGATGAACACTGAAGCTTTCTTT	CASSVEAGMNTEAFF
TRBJ1-6	TRBV27	many	-	TGTGCCAGCAGTTACCAGGGAGGTTCACCCCTCCACTTT	CASSYQGGSPLHF
TRBJ1-6	TRBV30	many	-	TGTGCCTGGACGGTTAGCTCCTATAATTCACCCCTCCACTTT	CAWTVSSYNSPLHF
TRBJ2-1	TRBV11-1	many	-	TGTGCCAGCAGCTTAAGCGTGTACGGGGCGAGCTCCTACAATGAGCAGTTCTTC	CASSLSVYGASSYNEQFF
TRBJ2-1	TRBV7-2	many	-	TGTGCCAGCAGCTTGGTCAGTGCCACAGCTGAGCAGTTCTTC	CASSLVSATAEQFF
TRBJ1-2	TRBV12-3/TRBV12-4	many	-	TGTGCCAGCAGTTCATCAGGGGATTTGAACTATGGCTACACCTTC	CASSSSGDLNYGYTF
TRBJ2-2	TRBV27	many	TRBD2	TGTGCCAGCACTCCTAGCGGGAGGGCCGCCGGGGAGCTGTTTTTT	CASTPSGRAAGELFF
TRBJ2-1	TRBV5-6	few	-	TGTGCCAGCACCAGGGACATCTCAGGCAATGAGCAGTTCTTC	CASTRDISGNEQFF
TRBJ2-7	TRBV10-3	many	-	TGTGCCATCATGGAGACGAGGACCTACGAGCAGTACTTC	CAIMETRTYEQYF
TRBJ2-1	TRBV6-4	many	-	TGTGCCAGCAGTGCCAGCGTGACAGCCTACAATGAGCAGTTCTTC	CASSASVTAYNEQFF
TRBJ2-7	TRBV7-3	many	-	TGTGCCAGCAGCTTATCCGAGGACGGCGAGCAGTACTTC	CASSLSEDGEQYF
TRBJ2-3	TRBV21-1	many	-	TGTGCCAGCAGCAAAGGTCAGGGAAAGGATACGCAGTATTTT	CASSKGQGKDTQYF
TRBJ2-1	TRBV6-2/TRBV6-3	-	-	TGTGCCAGCAGTTACATCAGGAGCTCCTACAATGAGCAGTTCTTC	CASSYIRSSYNEQFF
TRBJ2-5	TRBV10-3	many	TRBD1	TGTGCCATCAGTCCCGGGACAGGCATGGGTCAAGAGACCCAGTACTTC	CAISPGTGMGQETQYF